This note documents a single T cell receptor (beta chain) sequence. This clonotype occurred many times. Its antigen is not yet known. There are no base qualities to consult, and no much larger clone falls within one base. Unsorted PBMC libraries were generated from 2 million PBMCs stored in RNAlater at -80 °C until RNA extraction. The multiple sclerosis patients were enrolled in a US clinical protocol that evaluated disease progression with magnetic resonance imaging. PBMCs were separated from peripheral blood using Ficoll-Hypaque density gradient centrifugation and then cryopreserved in liquid nitrogen. The sample comes from a study of neurological immune-mediated disorders (dated by TCRdb to between 2018 and 2021). In terms of the full investigation: Among the approximately 34 multiple sclerosis patients, approximately 30 had relapsing-remitting MS and 3 had secondary progressive MS. The study compared peripheral blood TCR-beta repertoires of HTLV-I-associated myelopathy (HAM/TSP) patients, multiple sclerosis patients and healthy controls using UMI-based sequencing. The 85 to 110 TCR-beta libraries included longitudinal samples, technical triplicates and paired sorted CD4+ and CD8+ T-cell subsets alongside PBMC samples. The cohort was made up of around 70 subjects, consisting of around 14 HAM/TSP patients, approximately 35 multiple sclerosis patients and around 20 healthy controls.

To synthesize cDNA, template-switch 5'RACE was performed with a primer carrying a 10-nucleotide random unique molecular identifier so that each TCR transcript was tagged. Over 170 million TCR-beta sequences, covering 15-18 subjects, were produced in each sequencing run. Total RNA was extracted with the RNeasy kit. TCR-beta VDJ regions were amplified with primers for the TCR constant region and the 5'RACE anchor, using the KAPA Real-time Library Amplification kit. Sample indexes and Illumina adaptors were added in a first PCR, after which library yield was increased in a second PCR. After purification with Ampure beads, the TCR product of roughly 650 bp was size-selected on a 2% E-gel SizeSelection system. Before pooling, library quality was assessed on a Bioanalyzer, concentration was determined with Qubit, and library quantification was performed with the Kapa Library Quantification kit. An Illumina HiSeq 2500 was used to sequence the libraries paired-end at 2 x 150 bp. To increase sequence diversity, about 25-31% phiX was spiked into each library pool. Turning to the authors' computational methods: The UMI-based MiGEC pipeline processed quality-filtered reads and removed over 80% of raw TCR sequences during error correction. IMGT germline references were used for aligning VDJ genes, and each clonotype was defined as a unique CDR3 amino acid sequence together with its V-J genes. Clonal expansion, Shannon diversity and CDR3 relatedness (CalcPairwiseDistances, ClusterSamples) were evaluated with VDJtools, and phylogenetic trees were built with CLCbio workbench. A clone was classed as expanded if it had 8 or more unique UMIs, a cutoff based on coefficient-of-variation modelling across technical triplicates. TCRdb redid the processing of the public reads, applying fastp at Q25 and MiXCR, and retained in-frame beta chains. Every distinct CDR3 protein forms one entry, paired with its most common genes and DNA. The V and J calls and clone size come from TCRdb's table, not from the authors' own analysis. In all, the sample holds fewer than 65,000 distinct CDR3 sequences, and roughly 4.4% of those were seen once. The top ten hold approximately 2.8% of the sample.

Beyond this particular receptor, the publication reports: In a phylogenetic analysis, the repertoires of 18 out of 34 MS patients fell into a single cluster of related CDR3 sequences, pointing to a possible signature at the repertoire level. No identical CDR3 amino acid sequences were found to be shared among expanded clones across subjects, suggesting that TCR-beta repertoires were private in all groups. TCR clonal expansion was highest in HAM/TSP patients and lowest in MS patients, with MS patients falling below even healthy controls. The MS cluster showed no association with clinical or MRI features, and the authors stated that larger cohorts are needed.

Trimming costs V 10 bases and J 3 bases, and their ends lie 15 bases apart. The CDR3, from cysteine to phenylalanine, totals 14 residues. Solely the CDR3 DNA is kept, with 42 bases framed from the first base. The germline V gene (reference sequence) supplies CDR1 MNHEY and CDR2 SMNVEV. The source material was PBMCs. The sequence derives from a man in his fifties with multiple sclerosis. The chain couples TRBV27 to TRBJ2-2; the D gene may be TRBD1 or TRBD2, since each aligns over 5 bases. The sequenced DNA: TGTGCCAACTCAGGGACCTTGTACACCGGGGAGCTGTTTTTT. Its protein reads: CANSGTLYTGELFF.